These T cell receptor beta chains were read from a single sample in a study of Ad26.COV2.S vaccination and SARS-CoV-2 variants. The table came from immunoSEQ multiplex PCR; TCRdb's copy has only in-frame clones and leaves some out. Here the sample spans approximately 480,000 clones, about 83% being singletons. Sequences were derived from peripheral blood, sampled in a trial of Ad26.COV2.S vaccine versus placebo. These receptors originate from a person aged 18-60 years who received the Ad26.COV2.S COVID-19 vaccine or a placebo. CDR3s include the opening cysteine and the closing phenylalanine or tryptophan. A D gene is named only where the DNA matches it firmly. Clone size, where shown, is once, few, many, or a class for clones that have expanded.

j_call,clone_size,d_call,v_call,cdr3_nt,cdr3_aa
TRBJ1-3,NA,NA,TRBV19,TGTGCCAGTAGTACCCAGATGGGCCTTTCTGGAAACACCATATATTTT,CASSTQMGLSGNTIYF
TRBJ2-7,NA,TRBD2,TRBV14,TGTGCCAGCAGCCAAGTCGGGGGGTACAGCGAGCAGTACTTC,CASSQVGGYSEQYF
TRBJ1-1,NA,TRBD1,TRBV12-3/TRBV12-4,TGTGCCAGCAGTTTAACAGGGGAGGTTTTCTTT,CASSLTGEVFF
TRBJ2-7,NA,NA,TRBV5-1,TGCGCCAGCAGCTCCCCCTCCTACGAGCAGTACTTC,CASSSPSYEQYF
TRBJ2-7,NA,TRBD2,TRBV3-1/TRBV3-2,TGTGCCAGCAGCCAAGGTAGCGGGAGCGGCCACGAGCAGTACTTC,CASSQGSGSGHEQYF
TRBJ1-5,few,NA,TRBV9,TGTGCCAGCGGGGAGGATCAGCCCCAGCATTTT,CASGEDQPQHF
TRBJ2-5,NA,NA,TRBV29-1,TGCAGCGTTGCCGTTGAGACCCAGTACTTC,CSVAVETQYF
TRBJ1-5,NA,TRBD1,TRBV27,TGTGCCAGCAGTCCTACAGGGGGTTTAAATCAGCCCCAGCATTTT,CASSPTGGLNQPQHF
TRBJ2-5,once,NA,TRBV27,TGTGCCAGCAGTTTATTAGGAGGGCCGGAGACCCAGTACTTC,CASSLLGGPETQYF
TRBJ1-2,NA,NA,TRBV9,TGTGCCAGCAGCGTAGAGGGCAGCCCAGTCGGCGGCTACACCTTC,CASSVEGSPVGGYTF
TRBJ2-3,once,TRBD1,TRBV27,TGTGCCAGCCGCCCGACAGGGAGAGATACGCAGTATTTT,CASRPTGRDTQYF
TRBJ2-1,NA,NA,TRBV14,TGTGCCAGCAGCCAAGTAGTCGGCAATGAGCAGTTCTTC,CASSQVVGNEQFF
TRBJ2-5,NA,NA,TRBV12-2,TGTGCAAGTCGCTTAGAGACAGGGGGCCACCCCCCGTACCAAGAGACCCAGTACTTC,CASRLETGGHPPYQETQYF
TRBJ2-1,NA,NA,TRBV19,TGTGCCAGTAGTTCTCCCCTAGCGACTTCCTACAATGAGCAGTTCTTC,CASSSPLATSYNEQFF
TRBJ1-2,NA,TRBD1,TRBV2,TGTGCCAGCAATCAGGACAGGGGGCCCGGTGGCTACACCTTC,CASNQDRGPGGYTF
TRBJ2-7,NA,NA,TRBV3-1/TRBV3-2,TGTGCCAGCAGCCATCGCGCCCCCCAGGGTCTCCACCCTTACGAGCAGTACTTC,CASSHRAPQGLHPYEQYF
TRBJ2-1,NA,TRBD2,TRBV7-2,TGTGCCAGCAGCTTGCGGGGGGGATCCCTCAATGAGCAGTTCTTC,CASSLRGGSLNEQFF
TRBJ2-1,NA,NA,TRBV6-6,TGTGCCAGCAGTTACTCTGCGACCTCCAAAGAGCAGTTCTTC,CASSYSATSKEQFF
TRBJ2-7,NA,NA,TRBV7-2,TGTGCCAGCAGCTTACTTCAGGGGACGGCCTACGAGCAGTACTTC,CASSLLQGTAYEQYF